This TCR beta chain was identified during a study of OX40 agonist ivuxolimab in advanced cancers. Across the whole study: Patients received ivuxolimab, an agonistic anti-OX40 (CD134) antibody. Broader study findings: The mean number of expanded clones was higher in CD8+ T cells than in CD4+. CD4+ and CD8+ T cells in blood underwent clonal expansion by week 6 at 0.1 to 3.0 mg/kg. Low clonal expansion, among the lowest seen, marked partial responders at 0.1-3.0 mg/kg.

As for this clone: Its target is not known.

The CDR3 length is 14 residues. Trimming cost V 6 bases and J 4 bases; bases outside gene matches: 6. The V gene's germline CDR1 is SQVTM and CDR2 ANQGSEA. Produced via immunoSEQ multiplex PCR; TCRdb's table is partial and in-frame only. The data contain roughly 71,000 clones, about 83% of them singletons. This chain connects TRBV29-1 to TRBJ2-5, with TRBD1 matching over 12 bases. This specimen was CD4+ or CD8+ T cells sorted from blood, taken in a trial of the OX40 agonist ivuxolimab. The receptor was derived from an adult with an advanced solid tumor such as melanoma, head and neck, liver or kidney cancer. Written as DNA, the CDR3 is TGCAGCGTCCTCGGGACAGGGGGCGCAGAGACCCAGTACTTC. It encodes CSVLGTGGAETQYF.